These T cell receptor beta chains were read from a single sample in a study of blood T cell repertoires in COVID-19. Sequencing used immunoSEQ multiplex PCR; TCRdb keeps in-frame clones, though not all of them. The sample consists of about 82,000 clones, 81% of them appearing once. Input material: peripheral blood. These receptors were collected from a man older than 75 with acute or convalescent COVID-19. Both conserved end residues are part of each CDR3. The order of the fields is V gene, D gene, J gene, clone size, CDR3 DNA, CDR3 protein. A D gene is named only where the DNA matches it firmly. Size is stated for part of the rows, as once, few or many counts, or as a class when the clone is expanded.

>TRBV2|.|TRBJ2-5|.
TGTGCCAGCCGGGGTAATGAAGAGACCCAGTACTTC
CASRGNEETQYF
>TRBV20-1|TRBD1|TRBJ2-5|.
TGCAGCCGGGGACAGCAAGAGACCCAGTACTTC
CSRGQQETQYF
>TRBV5-4|TRBD1|TRBJ2-3|.
TGTGCCAGCAGGACAGGGTGGAGGGATACGCAGTATTTT
CASRTGWRDTQYF
>TRBV2|TRBD2|TRBJ2-3|.
TGTGCCAGCAGTGGGACTAGCGGACCAGATACGCAGTATTTT
CASSGTSGPDTQYF
>TRBV14|.|TRBJ2-2|.
TGTGCCAGCAGCTACGGACTTACGGCGACCGGGGAGCTGTTTTTT
CASSYGLTATGELFF
>TRBV30|TRBD2|TRBJ2-7|.
TGTGCCTGGAGTGTGGGCGGGAGGCCCCATTCCTACGAGCAGTACTTC
CAWSVGGRPHSYEQYF
>TRBV25-1|TRBD1|TRBJ1-6|.
TGTGCCAGCAGTGAATCTTCCGGGACAGCCTATAATTCACCCCTCCACTTT
CASSESSGTAYNSPLHF
>TRBV3-1/TRBV3-2|TRBD2|TRBJ2-1|.
TGTGCCAGCAGCCAAGAAGAGCGGGAGGTCTACAATGAGCAGTTCTTC
CASSQEEREVYNEQFF
>TRBV9|TRBD1|TRBJ2-5|.
TGTGCCAGCAGCGCTCACGGACAGGGGGTGGGAGAGACCCAGTACTTC
CASSAHGQGVGETQYF
>TRBV11-1|TRBD1|TRBJ2-5|.
TGTGCCAGCAGCTCCGGACAGGGGGTTAAGGAGACCCAGTACTTC
CASSSGQGVKETQYF
>TRBV5-1|.|TRBJ2-7|.
TGCGCCAGCAGCTTGCAGTGGTCAGGGGCCTCCTACGAGCAGTACTTC
CASSLQWSGASYEQYF
>TRBV6-1|TRBD1|TRBJ2-7|few
TGTGCCAGCAGTTGGGACAGGGGGCCGTACGAGCAGTACTTC
CASSWDRGPYEQYF
>TRBV5-4|.|TRBJ2-3|.
TGTGCCAGCAGCTTGTTCGGGACTAGCACAGATACGCAGTATTTT
CASSLFGTSTDTQYF
>TRBV7-3|.|TRBJ1-1|.
TGTGCCAGCAGCTTACAGGTAATACGGCTGGGGAACACTGAAGCTTTCTTT
CASSLQVIRLGNTEAFF
>TRBV18|TRBD2|TRBJ2-1|.
TGTGCCAGCTCACCCCGGACTAGTGCCTACAATGAGCAGTTCTTC
CASSPRTSAYNEQFF
>TRBV5-5|.|TRBJ1-5|once
TGTGCCAGCAGCATCACAGGGTTCAATCAGCCCCAGCATTTT
CASSITGFNQPQHF
>TRBV18|.|TRBJ2-7|.
TGTGCCAGCTCACCACTGGACAGCTACGAGCAGTACTTC
CASSPLDSYEQYF
>TRBV29-1|TRBD2|TRBJ2-5|.
TGCAGCATCCAGGGAGGGCCGATCGAGACCCAGTACTTC
CSIQGGPIETQYF
>TRBV7-3|.|TRBJ2-1|.
TGTGCCAGCAGCTCCCCGGGTAGGGGCAATGAGCAGTTCTTC
CASSSPGRGNEQFF
>TRBV30|TRBD1|TRBJ1-2|.
TGTGCCGGGAGGTCACCAACAGGGGGAAGTGGCTACACCTTC
CAGRSPTGGSGYTF
>TRBV3-1/TRBV3-2|TRBD1|TRBJ1-2|few
TGTGCCAGCAGCCAAGTAGGGGGCAAAGGCTACACCTTC
CASSQVGGKGYTF
>TRBV30|TRBD1|TRBJ1-5|.
TGTGCCTGGAGTGTACAAGGGACAGGCAATCAGCCCCAGCATTTT
CAWSVQGTGNQPQHF
>TRBV12-5|TRBD2|TRBJ2-2|.
TGTGCTAGTGGTTTCACTACTAGCGGGACCGGGGAGCTGTTTTTT
CASGFTTSGTGELFF
>TRBV6-5|.|TRBJ1-2|.
TGTGCCTCGCGACCAGGGGTTAACTATGGCTACACCTTC
CASRPGVNYGYTF
>TRBV7-2|TRBD2|TRBJ2-5|.
TGTGCCAGCAGCATAGTCGCTAGCGGGCAAGAGACCCAGTACTTC
CASSIVASGQETQYF
>TRBV25-1|TRBD1|TRBJ2-7|.
TGTGCCAGCAGGAGGACAGGGAGCTCCTACGAGCAGTACTTC
CASRRTGSSYEQYF
>TRBV2|.|TRBJ2-3|.
TGTGCCAGCAGGAGGGACATCACAGATACGCAGTATTTT
CASRRDITDTQYF
>TRBV27|TRBD1|TRBJ2-2|once
TGTGCCAGCGACAGGGGATACACCGGGGAGCTGTTTTTT
CASDRGYTGELFF
>TRBV28|.|TRBJ2-2|.
TGTGCCAGCAGACAGGACAGTGGATACACCGGGGAGCTGTTTTTT
CASRQDSGYTGELFF
>TRBV5-1|.|TRBJ2-5|.
TGCGCCAGCAGCTTACAGCCCCAGGAGACCCAGTACTTC
CASSLQPQETQYF
>TRBV18|.|TRBJ1-1|.
TGTGCCAGCGCAGACAGCCGAAGTGAAGCTTTCTTT
CASADSRSEAFF
>TRBV9|TRBD2|TRBJ2-7|.
TGTGCCAGCAGCGCCAAGACTGGGGGGGCCTACGAGCAGTACTTC
CASSAKTGGAYEQYF
>TRBV28|TRBD1|TRBJ1-2|few
TGTGCCAGCAGTACTGCGTTGACAGGGATCCCCTTC
CASSTALTGIPF
>TRBV7-3|TRBD1|TRBJ2-5|.
TGTGCCAGCAGCTTTGGGACAGAAGAGACCCAGTACTTC
CASSFGTEETQYF
>TRBV2|.|TRBJ2-3|few
TGTGCCAGCAGAGGAGGCGGCGGGGATACGCAGTATTTT
CASRGGGGDTQYF
>TRBV9|TRBD2|TRBJ2-5|few
TGTGCCAGCAGCGTAGGGGCGGGAGGTTCTCAAGAGACCCAGTACTTC
CASSVGAGGSQETQYF
>TRBV16|TRBD2|TRBJ2-1|.
TGTGCCAGCAGCCCACCGGGACTAGCGGGCGTTGGTGAGCAGTTCTTC
CASSPPGLAGVGEQFF